This T cell receptor (beta chain) stems from a study of post-analysis software for immune sequencing data. The study, taken as a whole, reports: Controls had lower frequencies than patients of roughly five TRBV segments, which included TRBV5-6, TRBV5-1 and TRBV20-1.

CDR1 and CDR2 (germline): SGHRS, YFSETQ. Trimming removed 4 bases from V and 2 bases from J; junction bases left unmatched: 8. This CDR3 has 15 amino acids. Note on this clonotype: Antigen specificity is unknown.

Unique molecular identifiers featured in each of the TCR beta cDNA libraries. TCRdb redid the calling of the PCR reads with MiXCR, one entry per CDR3 protein. This table has about 540,000 distinct CDR3 sequences, roughly 34% appearing once. The sample consisted of blood. The genes are TRBV5-1 and TRBJ1-1; 7 positions agree with TRBD1. The sequence came from a girl under 18 with multiple sclerosis. The CDR3 sequence is CASSDGQAINTEAFF. The CDR3, as DNA: TGCGCCAGCAGCGACGGACAGGCGATAAACACTGAAGCTTTCTTT.